This T cell receptor (beta chain) was found in a study of monozygotic twins with inflammatory bowel disease. Notes on the study in general: Compared with healthy co-twins, IBD patients showed reduced TCRbeta repertoire diversity by inverse Simpson.

About this clonotype: The antigen remains undetermined.

Eight cDNA synthesis reactions were run for every sample. Researchers put TCRalpha and TCRbeta cDNA through two nested PCRs lasting 16 and 9 cycles. TCRdb reprocessed the 5' RACE reads and stores each CDR3 protein as one record, lacking DNA. This table lists 150,000 to 200,000 distinct CDR3 sequences. The CDR3 has 17 amino acids. Germline V CDR1 and CDR2: DFQATT, SNEGSKA (reference sequence). The receptor's source is a human donor with ulcerative colitis or Crohn's disease, or a healthy co-twin of an affected twin (not recorded which). Sequenced input: blood. The chain is built from TRBV20-1 and TRBJ2-1; the D gene TCRdb calls, TRBD2, cannot be checked with no DNA. Here the CDR3 reads CSAIGREALRSYNEQFF.